This TCR beta chain appears in the sequencing data of a study of cytomegalovirus exposure and HLA in healthy donors. From germline, CDR1 is SGHNT and CDR2 YENEEA. Trimming left V 1 base short and J 4 bases short, with 3 bases between. The CDR3 extends over 12 amino acids. This clone showed up just once. Using immunoSEQ multiplex PCR, the repertoire was profiled, and TCRdb retains in-frame clones only, with some absent. The table records about 60,000 clones, 90% to 96% of them present only once. The specimen sequenced was PBMCs. The rearrangement joins TRBV11-3 to TRBJ2-3; D unresolved. The receptor comes from a man aged 18 to 30 in good health and CMV-seronegative. The CDR3 coding sequence is TGTGCCAGCAGCTTAGCGTCAGATACGCAGTATTTT. Protein sequence: CASSLASDTQYF.